The present T cell receptor beta chain was sequenced within a study of blood T cell repertoires in COVID-19. Profiled with immunoSEQ multiplex PCR; TCRdb holds only in-frame clones, not every one. The sample shows 53,000 or so clones, around 86% of them seen only once. Trimming removed 5 bases from V and 8 bases from J, with 18 bases in between. CDR3 size: 15 residues. Germline V CDR1 and CDR2: SGHTA, FQGNSA. Sequencing input: peripheral blood. The chain joins TRBV7-2 to TRBJ1-4, with D possibly being TRBD1 (5 bases). This clonotype was sampled from a man of 80 years or more with acute or convalescent COVID-19. The CDR3 protein is CASSLGSGNLEKLFF. The CDR3 nucleotides read TGTGCCAGCAGCCTCGGATCAGGGAATCTGGAAAAACTGTTTTTT.